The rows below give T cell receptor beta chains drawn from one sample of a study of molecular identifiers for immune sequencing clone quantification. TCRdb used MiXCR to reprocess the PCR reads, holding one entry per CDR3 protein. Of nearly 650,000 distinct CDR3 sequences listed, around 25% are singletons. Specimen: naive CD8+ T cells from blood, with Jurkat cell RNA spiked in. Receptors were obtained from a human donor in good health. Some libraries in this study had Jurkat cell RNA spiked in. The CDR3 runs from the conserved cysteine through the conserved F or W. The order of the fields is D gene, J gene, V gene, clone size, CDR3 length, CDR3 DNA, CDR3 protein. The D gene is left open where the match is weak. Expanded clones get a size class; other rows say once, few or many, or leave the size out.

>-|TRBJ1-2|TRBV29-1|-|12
TGCAGCGTCCCCCTGCAGGGGCATGGCTACACCTTC
CSVPLQGHGYTF
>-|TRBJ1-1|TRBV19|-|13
TGTGCCACCCAGGGACAACCGAACACTGAAGCTTTCTTT
CATQGQPNTEAFF
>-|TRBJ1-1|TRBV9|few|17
TGTGCCAGCAGCGTAGGGACCCCGGAACAGGGCCCCACTGAAGCTTTCTTT
CASSVGTPEQGPTEAFF
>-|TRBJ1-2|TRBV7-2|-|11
TGTGCCAGCGGCGCTAACTATGGCTACACCTTC
CASGANYGYTF
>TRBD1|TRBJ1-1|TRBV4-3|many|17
TGCGCCAGCAGCCAAGATGGAGGGCCGACAGGGAAAACTGAAGCTTTCTTT
CASSQDGGPTGKTEAFF
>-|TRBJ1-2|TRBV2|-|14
TGTGCCAGCAGTTTTGGACGGGGGGACTATGGCTACACCTTC
CASSFGRGDYGYTF
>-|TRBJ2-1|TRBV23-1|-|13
TGCGCCAGCAGTCACACAAGGGAGTATGAGCAGTTCTTC
CASSHTREYEQFF
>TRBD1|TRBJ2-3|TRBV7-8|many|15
TGTGCCAGCAGCTTGTGGACAGGGAGCACAGATACGCAGTATTTT
CASSLWTGSTDTQYF
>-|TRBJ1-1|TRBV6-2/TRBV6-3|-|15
TGTGCCAGCAGTTACGATCCGGCACTGAACACTGAAGCTTTCTTT
CASSYDPALNTEAFF
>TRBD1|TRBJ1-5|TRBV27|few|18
TGTGCCAGCAGTTTATCGACTCCCCGGGGGACAGCAGATCAGCCCCAGCATTTT
CASSLSTPRGTADQPQHF
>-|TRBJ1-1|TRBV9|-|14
TGTGCCAGCAGCTCCGTAGCCGGGGACACTGAAGCTTTCTTT
CASSSVAGDTEAFF
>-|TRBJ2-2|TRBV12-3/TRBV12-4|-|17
TGTGCCAGCAGTTTAGCTTCCCACCGGGACGGCACCGGGGAGCTGTTTTTT
CASSLASHRDGTGELFF
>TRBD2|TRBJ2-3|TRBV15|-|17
TGTGCCACCAGCAGAGGGTATAGCGGGGGGGGTCCAGATACGCAGTATTTT
CATSRGYSGGGPDTQYF
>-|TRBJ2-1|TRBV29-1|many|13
TGCAGCGTTCTTGGGGTTAATCACAATGAGCAGTTCTTC
CSVLGVNHNEQFF
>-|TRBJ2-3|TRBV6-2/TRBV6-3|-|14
TGTGCCAGCAGTTACGCCCGTAGCACAGATACGCAGTATTTT
CASSYARSTDTQYF
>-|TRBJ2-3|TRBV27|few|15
TGTGCCAGCAGCCCCTCAGGCCTTGGGACAGATACGCAGTATTTT
CASSPSGLGTDTQYF
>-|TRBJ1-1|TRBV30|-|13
TGTGCCTGGACGGTGGAGGAGGGGACTGAAGCTTTCTTT
CAWTVEEGTEAFF
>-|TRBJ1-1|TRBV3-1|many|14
TGTGCCAGCAGCCAAGCACCGGAGAACACTGAAGCTTTCTTT
CASSQAPENTEAFF
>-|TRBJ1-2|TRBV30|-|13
TGTGCCTGGAGTGTAGCAGGGGAGTTTGGCCACACCTTC
CAWSVAGEFGHTF
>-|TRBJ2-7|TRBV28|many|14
TGTGCCAGCAGTTTTCAGAAGAGCTCCTACGAGCAGTACTTC
CASSFQKSSYEQYF
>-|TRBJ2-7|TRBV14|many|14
TGTGCCAGCAGCCTATCGGGGGTTGTTTACGAGCAGTACTTC
CASSLSGVVYEQYF
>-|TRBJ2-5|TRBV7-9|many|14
TGTGCCAGCAGCCAGGACGTAGACGAAGAGACCCAGTACTTC
CASSQDVDEETQYF
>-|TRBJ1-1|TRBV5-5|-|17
TGTGCCAGCAGCTTGTGGGCCTCCCTATACATGAACACTGAAGCTTTCTTT
CASSLWASLYMNTEAFF
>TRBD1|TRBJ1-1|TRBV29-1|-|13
TGCAGCGTGCCGACAGGGTTAAACACTGAAGCTTCCTTT
CSVPTGLNTEASF
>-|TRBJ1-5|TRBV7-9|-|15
TGTGCCAGCAGCTTAGGGGCCGGGTCTGCTCAGCCCCAGCATTTT
CASSLGAGSAQPQHF
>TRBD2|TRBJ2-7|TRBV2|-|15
TGTGCCAGCAGTGCTACTAGCGGGGATCTCTACGAGCAGTACTTC
CASSATSGDLYEQYF
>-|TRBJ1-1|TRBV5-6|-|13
TGTGCCAGCAGCGTCCTAGGAGGGACTGGAGCTTTCTTT
CASSVLGGTGAFF
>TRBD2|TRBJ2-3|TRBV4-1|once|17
TGCGCCAGCGGCCACCCCACCGGCAGCGGGGGTTCAGATACGCAGTATTTT
CASGHPTGSGGSDTQYF
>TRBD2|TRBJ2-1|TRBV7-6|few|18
TGTGCCAGCAGCTTAGACCCTATACTAGCGGGGGGTTCCAATGAGCAGTTCTTC
CASSLDPILAGGSNEQFF
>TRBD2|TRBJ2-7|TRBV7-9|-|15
TGTGCCAGCAGCGAAGGGAGGGACGGAGACTACGAGCAGTACTTC
CASSEGRDGDYEQYF
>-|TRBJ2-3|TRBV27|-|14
TGTGCCAGCAGTTTATACCAGGTTCCAGATACGCAGTATTTT
CASSLYQVPDTQYF
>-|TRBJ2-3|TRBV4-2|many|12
TGTGCCAGCAGCCAAGGACTAGTCGCGCAGTATTTT
CASSQGLVAQYF
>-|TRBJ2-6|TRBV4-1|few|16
TGCGCCAGCAGCCAAGGAGAAGGTACTGGGGCCAACGTCCGGACTTTC
CASSQGEGTGANVRTF
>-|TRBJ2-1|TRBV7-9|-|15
TGTGCCAGCAGTGATAGCGAGATATCCTACAATGAGCAGCTCTTC
CASSDSEISYNEQLF
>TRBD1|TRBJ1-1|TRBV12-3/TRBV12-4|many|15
TGCGCCAGCAGCCCGGGGACAGGGTTGAACACTGAAGCTTTCTTT
CASSPGTGLNTEAFF
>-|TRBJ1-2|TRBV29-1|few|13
TGCAGCGTTGAAGATCTAACAGCCTATGGCTACACCTTC
CSVEDLTAYGYTF
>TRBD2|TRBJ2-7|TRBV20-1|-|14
TGCAGTGCTACTGCCCGAGCGGGAGGCTACGAGCAGTACTTC
CSATARAGGYEQYF
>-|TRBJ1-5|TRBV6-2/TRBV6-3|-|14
TGTGCCAGCAGTTACATGGGGGGAGATCAGCCCCAGCATTTT
CASSYMGGDQPQHF
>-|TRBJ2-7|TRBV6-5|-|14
TGTGCCAGCAGTTACTCCGGGTATCGATACGAGCAGTACTTC
CASSYSGYRYEQYF
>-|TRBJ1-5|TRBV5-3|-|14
TGTGCCAGCAGCACTGACAGCTTCAATCGGCCCCAGCATTTT
CASSTDSFNRPQHF
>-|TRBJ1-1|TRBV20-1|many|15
TGCAGTGCTAGAGCTTTAGACCCTCCCGTCTCCCAAGCTTTCTTT
CSARALDPPVSQAFF
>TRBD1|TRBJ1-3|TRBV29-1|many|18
TGCAGCGCAGAAGGGACAGGGGGAATATTTGGTTCTGGAAACACCATATATTTT
CSAEGTGGIFGSGNTIYF
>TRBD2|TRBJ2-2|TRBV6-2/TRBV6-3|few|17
TGTGCCAGCAGTTACCCAGGACTAGCGTCGAACACCTGGGAGCTGTTTTTT
CASSYPGLASNTWELFF
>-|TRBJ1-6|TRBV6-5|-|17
TGTGCCAGCAGTTACTCGAGACTTAGCTCCTATAATTCACCCCTCCACTTT
CASSYSRLSSYNSPLHF